These 14 T cell receptor beta chains originate from one sample sequenced in a study of T cells in narcolepsy. The assay was immunoSEQ multiplex PCR, and TCRdb's table has in-frame clones only and misses some. The table shows about 35,000 clones, with 80% occurring only once. Sequencing used memory (CD45RA-) CD4+ T cells from blood. Receptor source: a human donor in good health.

The chain joins TRBV7-8 to TRBJ2-7, with D perhaps matching TRBD2 (6 bases). The germline V gene encodes CDR1 SGHVS and CDR2 FQNEAQ. This CDR3 has 14 amino acids. V was pared by 6 bases and J by 0 bases, with 12 bases between. Here the CDR3 DNA reads TGTGCCAGCAGAATGGTAGCGGTCTCCTACGAGCAGTACTTC. Its translation is CASRMVAVSYEQYF.

The chain couples TRBV7-3 to TRBJ2-4; D is perhaps TRBD1 (6 bases). From germline, CDR1 is SGHTA and CDR2 FQGTGA. The CDR3 is 17 residues long. V was shortened by 4 bases and J by 0 bases, with 16 bases between the two germline ends. The DNA of the CDR3 is TGTGCCAGCAGCTCCTGGACAGCCTCGCTAGCCAAAAACATTCAGTACTTC. Its protein product is CASSSWTASLAKNIQYF.

The gene calls are TRBV7-8 and TRBJ1-5; D might be TRBD1 (5 bases). The CDR3 spans 16 residues. Germline assignment: CDR1 SGHVS and CDR2 FQNEAQ. With 4 bases removed from V and 4 bases from J, the gap between germline ends came to 17 bases. The CDR3 protein is CASSSAPGQPNQPQHF. The CDR3 bases are TGTGCCAGCAGCTCGGCTCCAGGGCAGCCAAATCAGCCCCAGCATTTT.

This chain uses TRBV9 with TRBJ2-1; D may be TRBD1 (5 bases). The CDR3 runs to 15 residues. V was cut by 0 bases and J by 0 bases, with 7 bases left in between. The germline gives CDR1 SGDLS, CDR2 YYNGEE. This chain's CDR3 is CASSVEDISYNEQFF. CDR3 nucleotides: TGTGCCAGCAGCGTAGAGGACATCTCCTACAATGAGCAGTTCTTC.

This clone has a handful of counts. The chain joins TRBV14 to TRBJ1-4; TRBD1 agrees at 7 bases. V shed 4 bases, J shed 8 bases, and the junction held 13 bases outside the gene matches. Germline loops: CDR1 SGHDN, CDR2 FVKESK. The CDR3 extends over 16 amino acids. The CDR3 sequence: CASSRRGDRVREKLFF. CDR3 nucleotide sequence: TGTGCCAGCAGCCGAAGAGGAGACAGGGTACGGGAAAAACTGTTTTTT. Full variable domain (rest looked up from reference TRBV14 and TRBJ1-4): EAGVTQFPSHSVIEKGQTVTLRCDPISGHDNLYWYRRVMGKEIKFLLHFVKESKQDESGMPNNRFLAERTGGTYSTLKVQPAELEDSGVYFCASSRRGDRVREKLFFGSGTQLSVL.

This clone was recorded only once. The chain combines TRBV6-1 with TRBJ2-1; D gene ambiguous. CDR3 length: 14 amino acids. The V and J ends lost 6 bases and 3 bases respectively, with 12 bases between them. The germline V gene encodes CDR1 MNHNS and CDR2 SASEGT. The CDR3 here is CASSHQTFYNEQFF. In DNA, the CDR3 is TGTGCCAGCAGCCACCAGACCTTCTACAATGAGCAGTTCTTC.

The chain uses TRBV7-2 and TRBJ2-3, with TRBD2 identical over 13 bases. Germline loops: CDR1 SGHTA, CDR2 FQGNSA. V was clipped by 2 bases and J by 6 bases; unmatched bases: 11. This CDR3 has 18 residues. The CDR3 region is CASSLRGLAGLRGDTQYF. CDR3 DNA sequence: TGTGCCAGCAGCTTACGGGGACTAGCGGGGCTTAGGGGGGATACGCAGTATTTT.

The chain combines TRBV5-1 with TRBJ2-1, with TRBD2 matching over 9 bases. CDR1 and CDR2 from the germline V gene are SGHRS and YFSETQ. This CDR3 has 17 amino acids. Unmatched junction bases numbered 8, after V lost 4 bases and J lost 0 bases. The CDR3 coding sequence is TGCGCCAGCAGCCCCAGACTAGCGGAGAGCTCCTACAATGAGCAGTTCTTC. Translated, it gives CASSPRLAESSYNEQFF.

In regard to this clone: Sequence at one end of the junction differs from germline and may be a read error. The chain links TRBV11-1 to TRBJ2-1; TRBD2 matches at 11 bases. This CDR3 contains 14 residues. CDR1 and CDR2 (germline): SGHAT, FQDESV (reference sequence). Written as DNA, the CDR3 is TGTGCCAGCAGCCTAGCGGGAGGACGGAATGAGCAGTTCTTC. It codes for CASSLAGGRNEQFF.

The chain links TRBV5-1 to TRBJ2-7; 10 bases map to TRBD2. This CDR3 is built from 15 residues. J was trimmed by 2 bases and V by 3 bases; bases with no gene match: 5. Germline lookup yields CDR1 SGHRS and CDR2 YFSETQ. CDR3 in DNA: TGCGCCAGCAGCTCTAGCGGGAGTAACGCCTACGAGCAGTACTTC. This encodes CASSSSGSNAYEQYF.

The count of this clone is one. This chain joins TRBV19 and TRBJ2-7; 12 nucleotides match TRBD1. V gave up 4 bases and J gave up 6 bases; unmatched junction bases: 7. The CDR3 consists of 15 residues. Germline-derived CDR1 and CDR2 are LNHDA and SQIVND (reference sequence). The CDR3 DNA follows: TGTGCCAGTAGTAGACCGGGACAGGGGGCAGGCGAGCAGTACTTC. The encoded protein is CASSRPGQGAGEQYF.

A remark on this clone: Additional DNA sequences in this sample encode the identical CDR3. This chain uses TRBV5-1 with TRBJ2-7; 9 bases map to TRBD2. The V gene end was trimmed by 2 bases and the J gene end by 0 bases; junction bases not matched to a gene: 6. Germline-derived CDR1 and CDR2 are SGHRS and YFSETQ. This CDR3 has 16 residues. CDR3 sequence reads: CASSFGLAPSSYEQYF. CDR3 in DNA: TGCGCCAGCAGCTTTGGACTAGCGCCTAGCTCCTACGAGCAGTACTTC.

This clone has more than one count but fewer than ten. The chain uses TRBV4-3 and TRBJ2-7; 11 nucleotides align to TRBD1. The CDR3 loop spans 19 amino acids. Trimming took 0 bases from V and 2 from J; bases not matched to a gene: 12. Per germline, CDR1 LGHNA and CDR2 YSLEER. CDR3 bases: TGCGCCAGCAGCCAAGACTCTCTTCTACCGGGACAGGGGGCCTACGAGCAGTACTTC. Amino acids: CASSQDSLLPGQGAYEQYF.

The rearrangement uses TRBV5-1 and TRBJ2-1; 9 bases fit TRBD2. The V segment lost 8 bases and the J segment 2 bases; nucleotides outside the gene matches: 5. The CDR3 contains 14 residues. The germline V gene encodes CDR1 SGHRS and CDR2 YFSETQ. The CDR3 DNA reads TGCGCCAGTACGCGGGAGGGCGCCTACAATGAGCAGTTCTTC. Translated, it gives CASTREGAYNEQFF.